This entry is about one TCR beta chain. Its antigen is as yet unknown. This specimen belongs to a study of cytomegalovirus exposure and HLA in healthy donors. PCR was performed using 60 Vbeta and 13 Jbeta primers. Clones were sequenced by immunoSEQ multiplex PCR, and TCRdb holds only the in-frame ones, with some missing. The sample yields 110,000 or so clones, approximately 76% seen once. Trimming took 0 bases from V and 13 from J; bases not matched to a gene: 4. Germline CDR1 SGHDT, CDR2 YYEEEE. CDR3 length: 13 amino acids. Regarding the study as a whole: The study had only CMV serostatus as immune exposure information. The study flagged some 180 TCR beta chains as cytomegalovirus-associated.

Material: PBMCs. The chain has TRBV5-6 and TRBJ2-1; 10 bases align to TRBD2. The receptor's source is a woman between 45 and 60 years old in good health and CMV-seropositive. CDR3 coding DNA: TGTGCCAGCAGCTTGGGACTAGCGGGTTCTCAGTTCTTC. As protein: CASSLGLAGSQFF.